The 26 T cell receptor beta chains presented below share a single source sample, sequenced in a study of CD8 T cells in Susac syndrome. With random hexamers, reverse transcription was performed on about 0.5 to 1 ug of RNA. TCRdb re-analysed the immunoSEQ multiplex PCR reads in MiXCR, keeping a single row per CDR3 protein. The profile shows tens of thousands of distinct CDR3 sequences, approximately 95% of them singletons. Sequencing used CD8+ T cells from PBMCs. These receptors came from a human donor with Susac syndrome.

This CDR3 is CASSLAFSETVEVYTF. The CDR3 DNA reads as TGTGCCAGCAGCTTAGCGTTTTCCGAGACAGTGGAAGTCTACACCTTC. The chain has TRBV7-6 and TRBJ1-2, with D perhaps matching TRBD1 (5 bases). CDR1 is SGHVS and CDR2 is FNYEAQ in the germline V gene. The CDR3 runs 16 residues. V gave up 0 bases and J gave up 10 bases, with 21 bases separating them.

The chain couples TRBV5-6 to TRBJ1-1; TRBD1 is a possible D gene (5 bases). CDR3 length equals 13 residues. From germline, CDR1 is SGHDT and CDR2 YYEEEE. V dropped 3 bases and J dropped 0 bases, with 6 bases sitting between them. CDR3 residues: CASSSGLNTEAFF. The CDR3 DNA follows: TGTGCCAGCAGCTCGGGACTGAACACTGAAGCTTTCTTT.

This clonotype was seen more than once but under ten times. The genes are TRBV24-1 and TRBJ2-7, with no clear D. Germline lookup yields CDR1 KGHDR and CDR2 SFDVKD. The CDR3 covers 13 residues. V gave up 6 bases and J gave up 3 bases, with 11 bases separating them. The CDR3 is CATSLSGRYEQYF. CDR3 sequence (DNA): TGTGCCACCAGTCTATCAGGCCGCTACGAGCAGTACTTC.

The V gene is TRBV20-1, the J gene TRBJ2-5; TRBD2 agrees at 7 bases. V trimming: 1 base; J trimming: 4 bases; junction bases outside the gene matches: 9. The CDR3 runs 15 residues. The V gene's germline CDR1 is DFQATT and CDR2 SNEGSKA (reference sequence). DNA of the CDR3: TGCAGTGCTAGAGGTCAGGCGGGAGTCCTAGAGACCCAGTACTTC. Translating it yields CSARGQAGVLETQYF.

The CDR3 DNA sequence: TGTGCCACCACCCAGTCCCCGGACAGGATTCAGTACTTC. It encodes CATTQSPDRIQYF. V and J are TRBV15 and TRBJ2-4, with TRBD1 matching over 7 bases. This CDR3 has 13 amino acids. CDR1 LNHNV and CDR2 YYDKDF come from the germline V gene (reference sequence). Losses at the gene ends were 7 bases for V and 10 bases for J; bases not matched to a gene: 10.

The chain is built from TRBV7-9 and TRBJ2-5; 9 nucleotides agree with TRBD1. Per the germline V gene, CDR1 is SEHNR and CDR2 is FQNEAQ (reference sequence). The CDR3 sequence is 15 residues long. Unmatched junction bases numbered 7, after V lost 3 bases and J lost 5 bases. The CDR3 DNA sequence: TGTGCCAGCAGCTTGAGGACAGGGGATTACGAGACCCAGTACTTC. As protein: CASSLRTGDYETQYF. The full variable domain, completed using reference TRBV7-9 and TRBJ2-5, is DTGVSQNPRHKITKRGQNVTFRCDPISEHNRLYWYRQTLGQGPEFLTYFQNEAQLEKSRLLSDRFSAERPKGSFSTLEIQRTEQGDSAMYLCASSLRTGDYETQYFGPGTRLLVL.

CDR3 coding DNA: TGTGCCAGCAGTTTAGTGGGGACAGGGAGTGAGACCCAGTACTTC. Translating it yields CASSLVGTGSETQYF. The V and J genes are TRBV27 and TRBJ2-5, with 9 positions matching TRBD1. CDR1 and CDR2 (germline): MNHEY, SMNVEV (reference sequence). Trimming at V came to 2 bases and at J to 5 bases, leaving 6 bases not matched to a gene. CDR3 length equals 15 residues.

The J gene is TRBJ1-5, the V gene TRBV10-3, with D hard to call. The CDR3 length is 13 residues. CDR1 and CDR2 (germline): ENHRY, SYGVKD. Trimming left V 3 bases short and J 4 bases short, with 7 bases between. Here the CDR3 reads CAISDSGNQPQHF. The DNA for the CDR3 is TGTGCCATCAGTGATTCGGGAAATCAGCCCCAGCATTTT.

This chain uses TRBV2 with TRBJ2-5; D perhaps matches TRBD2 (5 bases). Germline loops: CDR1 SNHLY, CDR2 FYNNEI. V lost 1 base to trimming and J lost 1 base, with 7 bases between them. The CDR3 runs 14 residues. The CDR3 nucleotides read TGTGCCAGCAGTGAAGGAGGGTCCCAAGAGACCCAGTACTTC. As protein: CASSEGGSQETQYF.

This clonotype occurred once. The chain couples TRBV13 to TRBJ1-2; no firm D call. Trimming shortened V by 7 bases and J by 5 bases, and 11 bases separated the two germline ends. The CDR3 length is 12 residues. Germline V gene sequence: CDR1 PRHDT, CDR2 FYEKMQ (reference sequence). CDR3 loop: CASTALGYGYTF. The CDR3 region has the DNA TGTGCCAGCACCGCGTTAGGGTATGGCTACACCTTC. Full variable domain (rest looked up from reference TRBV13 and TRBJ1-2): AAGVIQSPRHLIKEKRETATLKCYPIPRHDTVYWYQQGPGQDPQFLISFYEKMQSDKGSIPDRFSAQQFSDYHSELNMSSLELGDSALYFCASTALGYGYTFGSGTRLTVV.

This chain connects TRBV6-6 to TRBJ2-3, with D uncertain. The length of the CDR3 is 14 residues. V lost 0 bases to trimming and J lost 4 bases, with 8 bases between them. Germline CDR1 is MNHNY and CDR2 is SVGAGI (reference sequence). The chain's CDR3 is CASSYSISADTQYF. DNA for the CDR3: TGTGCCAGCAGTTACTCGATCTCAGCAGATACGCAGTATTTT.

The chain recombines TRBV2 with TRBJ2-5; 9 bases align to TRBD2. V was pared by 9 bases and J by 1 base, with 0 bases of the junction left unmatched. From germline, CDR1 is SNHLY and CDR2 FYNNEI. The CDR3 has 12 amino acids. The CDR3 loop is CARTSGQETQYF. CDR3 sequence (DNA): TGTGCCAGGACTAGCGGCCAAGAGACCCAGTACTTC.

The V and J genes are TRBV27 and TRBJ1-4; a weak D match, TRBD1 (5 bases). From germline, CDR1 is MNHEY and CDR2 SMNVEV (reference sequence). The CDR3 has 15 amino acids. V lost 6 bases and J lost 8, with 19 bases in between. The CDR3 DNA sequence: TGTGCCAGCAGATCACTGCAGGGAGTCGGGGAAAAACTGTTTTTT. Protein sequence: CASRSLQGVGEKLFF.

This chain joins TRBV20-1 and TRBJ1-5; D remains unclear. V gave up 0 bases and J gave up 3 bases, with 12 bases separating them. This CDR3 contains 15 residues. The germline V gene has CDR1 DFQATT and CDR2 SNEGSKA (reference sequence). CDR3 nucleotide sequence: TGCAGTGCTAGAGATCAAGATGGGGTCAATCAGCCCCAGCATTTT. It is translated as CSARDQDGVNQPQHF.

The table lists this clonotype with a count of one. This sequence joins TRBV3-1 and TRBJ2-1; D not certain. CDR1 is LGHDT and CDR2 is YNNKEL in the germline V gene (reference sequence). V was pared by 0 bases and J by 0 bases, with 12 bases between. The CDR3 loop spans 17 amino acids. CDR3 protein: CASSQDINSYSYNEQFF. DNA for the CDR3: TGTGCCAGCAGCCAAGATATCAACAGCTACTCCTACAATGAGCAGTTCTTC.

This chain uses TRBV7-6 with TRBJ2-7, with D hard to call. Germline CDR1 reads SGHVS; CDR2 reads FNYEAQ. Deletions cut 1 base from V and 4 bases from J, with 5 bases between. The CDR3 totals 12 residues. CDR3 nucleotide sequence: TGTGCCAGCAGCTTAGGGCAATACGAGCAGTACTTC. Amino acids: CASSLGQYEQYF.

CDR3 sequence: CSARDWGNIQYF. The CDR3 DNA reads TGCAGTGCTAGAGATTGGGGAAACATTCAGTACTTC. This chain links TRBV20-1 with TRBJ2-4; D uncertain. Germline V lookup: CDR1 DFQATT, CDR2 SNEGSKA (reference sequence). The V end was cut by 0 bases, the J end by 6 bases, with 6 bases between. CDR3 length: 12 residues.

J is TRBJ2-4 and V is TRBV24-1; D not resolved. The CDR3 is 17 residues long. In germline, CDR1 is KGHDR, CDR2 SFDVKD. Trimming left V 6 bases short and J 0 bases short, with 17 bases between. CDR3 coding DNA: TGTGCCACCAGTCCCGGACGGACCTCACTAGCCAAAAACATTCAGTACTTC. It specifies CATSPGRTSLAKNIQYF.

CDR3 in amino acids: CASHTLADTQYF. The CDR3 nucleotides read TGTGCCAGCCATACCCTAGCAGATACGCAGTATTTT. This rearrangement joins TRBV28 to TRBJ2-3; D unresolved. CDR1 is MDHEN and CDR2 is SYDVKM in the germline V gene. The CDR3 length is 12 residues. The germline V and J ends were trimmed by 8 bases and 4 bases, with 10 bases remaining between them.

This clonotype was counted a single time. The chain carries TRBV4-1 and TRBJ2-3, with 8 bases matching TRBD2. Germline V CDR1 and CDR2: MGHRA, YSYEKL. The CDR3 has 17 residues. The J segment lost 4 bases and the V segment lost 2 bases, leaving 11 bases of the junction unmatched. For the CDR3, the DNA is TGCGCCAGCAGCCAACTCGAAGTAAGCGGGAGAGCAGATACGCAGTATTTT. This sequence encodes CASSQLEVSGRADTQYF.

The chain recombines TRBV7-9 with TRBJ2-2; D call uncertain. The length of the CDR3 is 12 residues. V was clipped by 5 bases and J by 6 bases, with 7 bases between them. Germline V gene lookup returns CDR1 SEHNR and CDR2 FQNEAQ (reference sequence). CDR3 sequence: CASSGLPGELFF. CDR3 bases: TGTGCCAGCAGCGGGTTGCCCGGGGAGCTGTTTTTT.

This chain joins TRBV5-6 and TRBJ2-1; 7 bases are shared with TRBD2. This CDR3 region has 14 residues. The V gene's germline CDR1 is SGHDT and CDR2 YYEEEE. Trimming removed 4 bases from V and 8 bases from J; junction bases left unmatched: 9. The CDR3 nucleotides read TGTGCCAGCAGCCGGGGGGTAGCGATCGATGAGCAGTTCTTC. Amino acids: CASSRGVAIDEQFF.

The chain is built from TRBV4-1 and TRBJ2-1, with TRBD1 as a possible D gene (5 bases). Germline V gene sequence: CDR1 MGHRA, CDR2 YSYEKL. V was pared by 1 base and J by 6 bases, with 16 bases between. This CDR3 comprises 16 residues. The CDR3 protein is CASSQAPGLESNEQFF. CDR3 in DNA: TGCGCCAGCAGCCAAGCGCCAGGGCTTGAGTCCAATGAGCAGTTCTTC.

The chain is built from TRBV6-2 or TRBV6-3 and TRBJ2-1; 10 positions match TRBD2. With 7 bases clipped from V and 4 bases from J, the junction kept 4 bases outside the gene matches. The CDR3 has 14 amino acids. The V gene's germline CDR1 is MNHEY and CDR2 SVGEGT. For the CDR3, the DNA is TGTGCCAGCACCCCGACTAGCGGGTACAATGAGCAGTTCTTC. Its protein product is CASTPTSGYNEQFF.

V is TRBV27 and J is TRBJ2-6; D is undetermined. CDR1 and CDR2 from the germline V gene are MNHEY and SMNVEV (reference sequence). Trimming removed 5 bases from V and 2 bases from J, with 10 bases in between. The CDR3 is made up of 15 amino acids. The DNA for the CDR3 is TGTGCCAGCAGTCCCGAACCGCCTGGGGCCAACGTCCTGACTTTC. Its translation is CASSPEPPGANVLTF.

Only a few counts were recorded for this clonotype. The CDR3 sequence: CASSPGNTEAFF. The CDR3 coding sequence is TGTGCCAGCAGTCCTGGGAACACTGAAGCTTTCTTT. The chain combines TRBV6-5 with TRBJ1-1, with no clear D. Germline V CDR1 and CDR2: MNHEY, SVGAGI. The CDR3 runs to 12 residues. The V gene lost 5 bases and the J gene lost 1 base, with 5 bases spanning the gap.